The source of this T cell receptor beta chain is a study of control samples from healthy donors and cancer patients. Produced via immunoSEQ multiplex PCR; TCRdb's table is partial and in-frame only. The sample contains roughly 220,000 clones, just under 95% of which appear only once. As concerns this clone: The same CDR3 arises from other DNA sequences in this sample as well.

The CDR3 runs 14 residues. Trimming pared 4 bases from V and 1 base from J, leaving 10 bases between. Germline CDR1 MDHEN, CDR2 SYDVKM. The sequence derives from a man aged 50 or older in good health. The rearrangement uses TRBV28 and TRBJ1-1; possible D gene TRBD1, 5 bases. The sample was blood. The CDR3 spells CASSSGQGNTEAFF. CDR3 bases: TGTGCCAGCAGTTCAGGGCAGGGGAACACTGAAGCTTTCTTT.